Following are 4 T cell receptor beta chains from one sample sequenced in a study of blood T cell repertoires in COVID-19. Only in-frame clones appear in the TCRdb table, and some are missing; sequencing was by immunoSEQ multiplex PCR. The table shows fewer than 45,000 clones, with around 85% occurring only once. Sequenced sample: peripheral blood. The receptors shown here come from a woman of 80 years or more with acute or convalescent COVID-19.

The chain recombines TRBV7-2 with TRBJ2-5; TRBD2 is a possible D gene (6 bases). This CDR3 region has 13 residues. Germline CDR1 is SGHTA and CDR2 is FQGNSA. Trimming stripped 5 bases from V and 4 bases from J, with 11 bases between. The CDR3 sequence is CASSPGTRETQYF. CDR3 coding DNA: TGTGCCAGCAGCCCCGGGACTCGAGAGACCCAGTACTTC.

The chain carries TRBV7-2 and TRBJ2-2; TRBD1 matches 10 bases. J was trimmed by 7 bases and V by 8 bases; bases with no gene match: 7. CDR1 SGHTA and CDR2 FQGNSA come from the germline V gene. This CDR3 spans 14 amino acids. CDR3 region: CASSGTGVVGELFF. The CDR3, as DNA: TGTGCCAGCTCCGGGACAGGGGTAGTCGGGGAGCTGTTTTTT.

The CDR3 DNA is TGTGCCAGCAGCTCTCCGGGACAGGGGGATTATTATAATTCACCCCTCCACTTT. Translating it yields CASSSPGQGDYYNSPLHF. This rearrangement joins TRBV7-2 to TRBJ1-6, with TRBD1 identical over 11 bases. V was pared by 4 bases and J by 4 bases, with 9 bases of the junction left unmatched. This CDR3 has 18 amino acids. Germline V gene lookup returns CDR1 SGHTA and CDR2 FQGNSA.

The chain links TRBV5-1 to TRBJ2-5; 8 bases map to TRBD1. Germline values: CDR1 SGHRS, CDR2 YFSETQ. J was trimmed by 5 bases and V by 5 bases; bases with no gene match: 8. The CDR3 sequence is 14 residues long. The CDR3 spells CASSQRDRRETQYF. The CDR3 DNA is TGCGCCAGCAGTCAAAGGGACAGGCGGGAGACCCAGTACTTC.